The 19 T cell receptor beta chains given below trace back to one sample, sequenced in a study of regulatory dendritic cells for organ transplantation. Using immunoSEQ multiplex PCR, the repertoire was profiled, and TCRdb retains in-frame clones only, with some absent. The profile shows around 19,000 clones, 74% of them singletons. Sequencing was performed on memory CD4+ T cells from blood. Subset in this sample: CD45RO+ memory T cells. These receptors originate from a human donor in good health.

V gene TRBV15 combines with J gene TRBJ2-1, with 9 bases identical to TRBD1. Germline CDR1 reads LNHNV; CDR2 reads YYDKDF (reference sequence). This CDR3 is built from 16 residues. V shed 1 base and J 8 bases; nucleotides not matched to a gene: 9. CDR3 nucleotide sequence: TGTGCCACCAGCAGAGGAAGGACAGGGGTGGGCGATGAGCAGTTCTTC. It codes for CATSRGRTGVGDEQFF.

The chain recombines TRBV5-5 with TRBJ1-4, with D uncertain. Trimming stripped 5 bases from V and 4 bases from J, with 15 bases between. Germline V CDR1 and CDR2: SGHKS, YYEKEE (reference sequence). The CDR3 sequence is 15 residues long. The DNA for the CDR3 is TGTGCCAGCAGTTCCGCAAGTATACTTAATGAAAAACTGTTTTTT. It yields the protein CASSSASILNEKLFF. The full variable domain, in which reference TRBV5-5 and TRBJ1-4 provide the parts outside the CDR3, is DAGVTQSPTHLIKTRGQQVTLRCSPISGHKSVSWYQQVLGQGPQFIFQYYEKEERGRGNFPDRFSARQFPNYSSELNVNALLLGDSALYLCASSSASILNEKLFFGSGTQLSVL.

This clone was counted only a few times. This rearrangement joins TRBV6-1 to TRBJ2-7; D may be TRBD2 (6 bases). Looked up from germline, CDR1 is MNHNS and CDR2 is SASEGT. This CDR3 region has 12 residues. V gave up 6 bases and J gave up 5 bases, with 11 bases separating them. CDR3 coding DNA: TGTGCCAGCAGCCCGAGCGGGCACGAGCAGTACTTC. It translates to CASSPSGHEQYF.

The rearrangement links TRBV19 to TRBJ2-5, with 7 bases identical to TRBD1. Germline loops: CDR1 LNHDA, CDR2 SQIVND (reference sequence). The V and J ends lost 5 bases and 4 bases, in that order; junction bases with no gene match: 4. This CDR3 is built from 13 residues. CDR3 loop: CASSSGQVETQYF. The DNA of the CDR3 is TGTGCCAGTAGTTCCGGACAGGTAGAGACCCAGTACTTC.

The chain combines TRBV5-4 with TRBJ2-3, with 9 positions matching TRBD1. V trimming: 5 bases; J trimming: 5 bases; junction bases outside the gene matches: 9. Per germline, CDR1 SGHNT and CDR2 YYREEE (reference sequence). The CDR3 is made up of 15 amino acids. The CDR3 nucleotides read TGTGCCAGCAGTGCCCGGGACAGGGTTGGAGATACGCAGTATTTT. Protein: CASSARDRVGDTQYF.

This chain connects TRBV27 to TRBJ2-2; 10 bases agree with TRBD1. Per germline, CDR1 MNHEY and CDR2 SMNVEV (reference sequence). The CDR3 loop spans 16 amino acids. J lost 7 bases, V lost 6 bases, and 11 bases had no gene match. CDR3 nucleotide sequence: TGTGCCAGCAGACGACAGGGGGCGGGGGAGGACGGGGAGCTGTTTTTT. Its protein is CASRRQGAGEDGELFF.

CDR3 residues: CASLVRGLANEKLFF. The CDR3 DNA reads as TGTGCCAGCCTTGTGAGGGGGCTGGCTAATGAAAAACTGTTTTTT. V and J are TRBV2 and TRBJ1-4; 7 bases match TRBD1. The CDR3 runs to 15 residues. V shed 8 bases and J 3 bases; nucleotides not matched to a gene: 9. Germline CDR1 and CDR2: SNHLY and FYNNEI.

The chain couples TRBV6-5 to TRBJ2-7; TRBD1 matches 7 bases. Germline-derived CDR1 and CDR2 are MNHEY and SVGAGI. V lost 5 bases and J lost 5; bases outside the gene matches: 9. The CDR3 is 14 amino acids. DNA for the CDR3: TGTGCCAGCAGTGCGGACAGGTCTCGAAACGAGCAGTACTTC. Amino acid sequence: CASSADRSRNEQYF.

This clone has a handful of counts. This chain connects TRBV27 to TRBJ2-7; D remains unclear. The CDR3 has 13 residues. Between the trimmed V and J ends, which lost 3 bases and 3 bases, there was a span of 9 bases. Germline values: CDR1 MNHEY, CDR2 SMNVEV (reference sequence). CDR3 protein: CASSFLPSYEQYF. The CDR3 DNA is TGTGCCAGCAGTTTCTTACCGAGCTACGAGCAGTACTTC.

The CDR3 nucleotides read TGTGCCAGTAGTATGCGATGGTCCCCAGGGTCCTACGAGCAGTACTTC. Translation gives CASSMRWSPGSYEQYF. The chain links TRBV19 to TRBJ2-7, with TRBD1 as a possible D gene (5 bases). Trimming left V 3 bases short and J 1 base short, with 16 bases between. Germline V CDR1 and CDR2: LNHDA, SQIVND (reference sequence). The CDR3 has 16 amino acids.

The chain employs TRBV6-1 and TRBJ1-2, with 7 bases that match TRBD1. This CDR3 spans 14 amino acids. The junction had 7 bases not matched to a gene; V was cut back by 1 base and J by 8 bases. CDR1 is MNHNS and CDR2 is SASEGT in the germline V gene. CDR3 residues: CASSEGTGEWGYTF. For the CDR3, the DNA is TGTGCCAGCAGTGAAGGTACAGGGGAGTGGGGCTACACCTTC.

This clone was seen only once. J is TRBJ1-2 and V is TRBV6-4, with D uncertain. Germline V CDR1 and CDR2: MRHNA, SNTAGT. Deletions cut 0 bases from V and 7 bases from J, with 9 bases between. The CDR3 length is 13 residues. The CDR3 spells CASSDSVGGGYTF. CDR3 sequence (DNA): TGTGCCAGCAGTGACTCGGTTGGAGGTGGCTACACCTTC.

This chain links TRBV5-1 with TRBJ2-3; 8 bases align to TRBD1. This CDR3 is built from 15 residues. Germline CDR1 is SGHRS and CDR2 is YFSETQ. Trimming cost V 0 bases and J 3 bases; bases outside gene matches: 3. CDR3 amino acids: CASSLEDRVTDTQYF. The CDR3 DNA follows: TGCGCCAGCAGCTTGGAGGACAGGGTTACAGATACGCAGTATTTT.

The rearrangement links TRBV7-9 to TRBJ2-2; TRBD1 matches 7 bases. The CDR3 covers 15 residues. Trimming at V came to 5 bases and at J to 4 bases, leaving 7 bases not matched to a gene. Germline-derived CDR1 and CDR2 are SEHNR and FQNEAQ (reference sequence). The CDR3 bases are TGTGCCAGCAGCCAGGGACAGAAACCCACCGGGGAGCTGTTTTTT. Amino acids: CASSQGQKPTGELFF.

This sequence joins TRBV6-4 and TRBJ2-3, with 10 bases aligning to TRBD2. Germline trimming cut 6 bases from V and 3 bases from J; bases unmatched to any gene: 9. From germline, CDR1 is MRHNA and CDR2 SNTAGT. The CDR3 extends over 16 amino acids. CDR3 DNA: TGTGCCAGCAGCCGACCGGGACTAGCGACGACAGATACGCAGTATTTT. Translated: CASSRPGLATTDTQYF.

This chain links TRBV6-1 with TRBJ2-2, with 7 nucleotides matching TRBD1. CDR1 is MNHNS and CDR2 is SASEGT in the germline V gene. V lost 6 bases to trimming and J lost 4 bases; unmatched junction nucleotides: 8. The CDR3 covers 15 residues. CDR3 DNA sequence: TGTGCCAGCAGCCGACAGGGCATAGGCACCGGGGAGCTGTTTTTT. Amino acid sequence: CASSRQGIGTGELFF.

The sample holds a few counts of this clone. This chain joins TRBV27 and TRBJ1-2; the D is unclear. The germline gives CDR1 MNHEY, CDR2 SMNVEV (reference sequence). Trimming removed 4 bases at V and 8 bases at J, with 8 bases between. This CDR3 region has 11 residues. This CDR3 is CASSSRFGYTF. The DNA for the CDR3 is TGTGCCAGCAGTTCCAGATTCGGCTACACCTTC.

The chain joins TRBV2 to TRBJ1-1, with TRBD1 identical over 8 bases. Trimming took 6 bases from V and 7 from J; bases not matched to a gene: 10. The V gene's germline CDR1 is SNHLY and CDR2 FYNNEI. The CDR3 is made up of 14 amino acids. The CDR3 nucleotides are TGTGCCAGCAGCGTCGGAACAGGGGGTGGTGAAGCTTTCTTT. The encoded protein is CASSVGTGGGEAFF. Looking up the rest from reference TRBV2 and TRBJ1-1 gives the full variable domain: EPEVTQTPSHQVTQMGQEVILRCVPISNHLYFYWYRQILGQKVEFLVSFYNNEISEKSEIFDDQFSVERPDGSNFTLKIRSTKLEDSAMYFCASSVGTGGGEAFFGQGTRLTVV.

The chain combines TRBV9 with TRBJ2-7; 8 bases are shared with TRBD1. The CDR3 extends over 16 amino acids. Trimming cost V 4 bases and J 5 bases; bases outside gene matches: 14. Germline CDR1 SGDLS, CDR2 YYNGEE. The CDR3: CASSLSPGQGLDEQYF. The CDR3 DNA reads as TGTGCCAGCAGCCTCAGCCCCGGACAGGGATTGGACGAGCAGTACTTC.